The clone carrying this T cell receptor (beta chain) was observed a few times. Its antigen is undetermined. TCRdb reprocessed the reads via MiXCR and lists one record per CDR3 protein. The sample has 750,000 to 900,000 distinct CDR3 sequences, around 29% seen once; the top ten hold less than 15%. The data are from a study of T cell repertoires in cytomegalovirus infection. The CDR3 has 13 amino acids. CDR1 and CDR2 from the germline V gene are MDHEN and SYDVKM. Trimming shortened V by 9 bases and J by 4 bases, and 15 bases separated the two germline ends. The chain employs TRBV28 and TRBJ1-1, with D unresolved. The sequencing used cultured CD8+ T cells from PBMCs, collected from culture after CMV antigen stimulation. This TCR derives from a human donor in good health (CMV status not recorded). Some clones in this sample may be carry-over from other donors' samples. The CDR3 bases are TGTGCCAGTCGCAGAGGTCCGAGCACTGAAGCTTTCTTT. Encoded protein: CASRRGPSTEAFF.